This T cell receptor (beta chain) was sequenced in a study of cytomegalovirus exposure and HLA in healthy donors. Notes on the study in general: Later on, an analysis tied approximately 17,000 TCR beta sequences to HLA alleles at 0.05 false discovery rate. Whilst most TCR sequences proved rare, a subset of public TCRs occurred across many donors. Accurate HLA-A and HLA-B prediction from TCR beta sequences was reported for most subjects.

Comments on this clone: Its cognate antigen is unknown.

PCR primers comprised 60 Vbeta and 13 Jbeta primers. In the authors' methods: About 10 million shared chains were among around 80 million unique TCR beta chains counted in a later analysis. Using immunoSEQ multiplex PCR, the repertoire was profiled, and TCRdb retains in-frame clones only, with some absent. The V and J calls and clone size were taken over from that table, and D and trimming were inferred from the DNA. The sample has about 130,000 clones; approximately 82% are singletons. The CDR3 contains 13 residues. With 5 bases clipped from V and 7 bases from J, the junction kept 7 bases outside the gene matches. Germline V lookup: CDR1 PRHDT, CDR2 FYEKMQ (reference sequence).

This receptor was obtained from a man aged 18 to 30 in good health and CMV-seropositive. The sample taken for sequencing was PBMCs. The chain is built from TRBV13 and TRBJ1-2; 7 bases match TRBD1. The CDR3 here is CASSVTGDGGYTF. The CDR3 DNA sequence: TGTGCCAGCAGCGTCACAGGGGATGGTGGCTACACCTTC.